These T cell receptor beta chains were read from a single sample in a study of shared clonotypes between healthy human individuals. Repertoires were generated with immunoSEQ multiplex PCR, while TCRdb's copy carries only in-frame clones and drops some. The sample has some 2 million clones, roughly 95% seen once. What was sequenced was naive CD4+ T cells sorted from blood. The receptors were sampled from a man younger than 35 in good health. The CDR3 runs from the conserved cysteine through the conserved F or W. The D gene is left open where the match is weak. Clone size, where shown, is once, few, many, or a class for clones that have expanded.

>14|TRBJ1-2|TRBV28|TRBD1|.
CASSQDRVNYGYTF
TGTGCCAGCAGCCAAGACAGGGTTAACTATGGCTACACCTTC
>15|TRBJ1-3|TRBV4-1|.|.
CASSQADLSGNTIYF
TGCGCCAGCAGCCAGGCGGATCTCTCTGGAAACACCATATATTTT
>14|TRBJ1-2|TRBV28|.|once
CASSSRGGLYGYTF
TGTGCCAGCAGTAGCCGCGGAGGGCTGTATGGCTACACCTTC
>15|TRBJ2-5|TRBV19|.|.
CASSIGSGIRETQYF
TGTGCCAGTAGTATAGGAAGTGGAATCCGAGAGACCCAGTACTTC
>15|TRBJ1-1|TRBV9|.|.
CASSVVSALNTEAFF
TGTGCCAGCAGCGTAGTCTCGGCATTGAACACTGAAGCTTTCTTT
>15|TRBJ2-1|TRBV11-2|TRBD1|.
CASSVGTGANNEQFF
TGTGCCAGCAGCGTCGGGACAGGAGCTAACAATGAGCAGTTCTTC
>18|TRBJ1-2|TRBV11-2|.|once
CASSFQAPSHRVGYGYTF
TGTGCCAGCAGCTTCCAGGCACCCTCCCACAGAGTTGGCTATGGCTACACCTTC
>17|TRBJ2-7|TRBV27|TRBD1|.
CASSLSRTGASSYEQYF
TGTGCCAGCAGTTTATCTAGGACAGGCGCCAGCTCCTACGAGCAGTACTTC
>14|TRBJ2-5|TRBV5-1|.|.
CASSLERGEETQYF
TGCGCCAGCAGCTTGGAGCGCGGGGAGGAGACCCAGTACTTC
>15|TRBJ2-5|TRBV2|TRBD2|.
CASSSFAGGLETQYF
TGTGCCAGCAGTAGCTTCGCGGGGGGGCTGGAGACCCAGTACTTC
>16|TRBJ2-3|TRBV9|TRBD2|.
CASSDLAGAPTDTQYF
TGTGCCAGCAGCGACCTAGCGGGGGCCCCCACAGATACGCAGTATTTT
>13|TRBJ1-6|TRBV6-6|.|.
CASVFSYNSPLHF
TGTGCCAGCGTGTTCTCCTATAATTCACCCCTCCACTTT
>12|TRBJ2-7|TRBV5-6|.|.
CASSFQGYEQYF
TGTGCCAGCAGCTTTCAGGGGTACGAGCAGTACTTC
>13|TRBJ1-5|TRBV6-5|.|.
CASKGGLDQPQHF
TGTGCCAGCAAGGGGGGTTTGGATCAGCCCCAGCATTTT
>15|TRBJ2-2|TRBV7-2|TRBD1|.
CASSSLQGGTGELFF
TGTGCCAGCAGCTCCCTACAGGGGGGAACCGGGGAGCTGTTTTTT
>15|TRBJ1-6|TRBV7-3|.|.
CASSLSGEVDSPLHF
TGTGCCAGCAGCTTAAGCGGAGAGGTCGATTCACCCCTCCACTTT
>15|TRBJ1-5|TRBV6-5|.|.
CASSLTGYSNQPQHF
TGTGCCAGCAGCCTAACAGGCTATAGCAATCAGCCCCAGCATTTT
>12|TRBJ1-1|TRBV18|.|.
CASSPVSGTAFF
TGTGCCAGCTCACCAGTATCGGGTACTGCTTTCTTT
>14|TRBJ1-6|TRBV6-5|.|.
CASRGEHSGSPLHF
TGTGCCAGCAGGGGGGAACATAGCGGTTCACCCCTCCACTTT
>16|TRBJ2-1|TRBV6-4|TRBD1|.
CASSDGPRGFYNEQFF
TGTGCCAGCAGTGACGGTCCCAGGGGGTTTTACAATGAGCAGTTCTTC
>17|TRBJ2-3|TRBV4-2|TRBD2|.
CASSFRTSGRATDTQYF
TGTGCCAGCAGCTTCCGGACTAGCGGGAGGGCCACAGATACGCAGTATTTT
>14|TRBJ2-3|TRBV6-1|.|.
CASSESASTDTQYF
TGTGCCAGCAGTGAGTCGGCTAGCACAGATACGCAGTATTTT
>16|TRBJ1-4|TRBV2|TRBD1|.
CASSGIPGQPNEKLFF
TGTGCCAGCAGTGGGATACCGGGACAGCCTAATGAAAAACTGTTTTTT
>14|TRBJ2-5|TRBV5-1|.|.
CASSLQQGQETQYF
TGCGCCAGCAGCTTGCAGCAGGGCCAAGAGACCCAGTACTTC
>13|TRBJ1-5|TRBV6-1|.|.
CASRPISNQPQHF
TGTGCCAGCAGACCGATTAGCAATCAGCCCCAGCATTTT
>15|TRBJ2-3|TRBV2|TRBD2|.
CAGRLAGLVEHTQYF
TGTGCCGGAAGACTAGCGGGGTTAGTTGAGCATACGCAGTATTTT
>11|TRBJ1-2|TRBV10-3|.|few
CAISEGQGYTF
TGTGCCATCAGTGAGGGGCAGGGCTACACCTTC
>14|TRBJ2-7|TRBV9|TRBD1|.
CASSPGDSRGEQYF
TGTGCCAGCAGCCCTGGGGACAGCCGGGGAGAGCAGTACTTC
>15|TRBJ2-7|TRBV5-1|.|.
CASSLVGDGSYEQYF
TGCGCCAGCAGCTTGGTGGGGGACGGTTCCTACGAGCAGTACTTC
>15|TRBJ2-2|TRBV5-1|.|.
CASSLGASNTGELFF
TGCGCCAGCAGCTTGGGGGCATCGAACACCGGGGAGCTGTTTTTT
>14|TRBJ1-6|TRBV2|.|.
CASSDRARYSPLHF
TGTGCCAGCAGTGATCGGGCCAGGTATTCACCCCTCCACTTT
>15|TRBJ2-1|TRBV5-1|.|.
CASSLVAEQHNEQFF
TGCGCCAGCAGCTTGGTAGCGGAGCAACACAATGAGCAGTTCTTC
>14|TRBJ2-7|TRBV10-2|TRBD2|.
CAIRAAGGDYEQYF
TGCGCCATCCGGGCAGCGGGGGGCGACTACGAGCAGTACTTC
>15|TRBJ1-4|TRBV13|.|.
CASSLRVKVNEKLFF
TGTGCCAGCAGCTTAAGGGTAAAGGTTAATGAAAAACTGTTTTTT
>13|TRBJ1-6|TRBV5-6|.|.
CASSLGIRGPLHF
TGTGCCAGCAGCTTGGGAATAAGGGGACCTCTCCACTTT
>15|TRBJ2-7|TRBV10-3|.|.
CAISRIDSGAYEQYF
TGTGCCATCAGTCGAATCGACTCAGGGGCCTACGAGCAGTACTTC
>15|TRBJ1-5|TRBV6-1|.|.
CASSEEGLGNQPQHF
TGTGCCAGCAGTGAAGAAGGGTTGGGAAATCAGCCCCAGCATTTT
>15|TRBJ1-6|TRBV11-2|.|.
CASSLMVVRNSPLHF
TGTGCCAGCAGCTTAATGGTAGTGCGGAATTCACCCCTCCACTTT
>17|TRBJ2-1|TRBV7-2|TRBD2|.
CASSLGLAGGSGNEQFF
TGTGCCAGCAGCTTGGGACTAGCGGGAGGCAGTGGCAATGAGCAGTTCTTC
>12|TRBJ2-2|TRBV29-1|.|.
CSVGWGTGELFF
TGCAGCGTCGGTTGGGGGACCGGGGAGCTGTTTTTT
>14|TRBJ2-7|TRBV6-5|TRBD2|.
CASSAPGGGLEQYF
TGTGCCAGCAGTGCGCCCGGGGGGGGGCTCGAGCAGTACTTC
>14|TRBJ2-5|TRBV7-9|.|once
CASSLGGLQETQYF
TGTGCCAGCAGCTTAGGGGGTCTGCAAGAGACCCAGTACTTC
>15|TRBJ2-7|TRBV15|.|.
CATSRDQGRVYEQYF
TGTGCCACCAGCAGAGATCAGGGCAGGGTCTACGAGCAGTACTTC
>13|TRBJ2-1|TRBV5-1|TRBD2|once
CASRPGTSNEQFF
TGCGCCAGCAGGCCCGGGACTAGCAATGAGCAGTTCTTC
>17|TRBJ2-2|TRBV7-9|TRBD1|.
CASSLGGGTGWHGELFF
TGTGCCAGCAGCTTAGGAGGAGGGACAGGATGGCACGGGGAGCTGTTTTTT
>14|TRBJ2-7|TRBV2|TRBD1|.
CASRHRDRSYEQYF
TGTGCCAGCAGACACCGGGACAGATCCTACGAGCAGTACTTC
>16|TRBJ2-7|TRBV6-1|.|.
CASSEGFAGALRQQYF
TGTGCCAGCAGTGAAGGATTTGCGGGGGCATTACGCCAGCAGTACTTC
>16|TRBJ2-3|TRBV28|TRBD2|.
CASSSRTSGSTDTQYF
TGTGCCAGCAGTTCCAGGACTAGCGGGAGCACAGATACGCAGTATTTT
>14|TRBJ1-5|TRBV6-5|.|.
CASSRTEGDQPQHF
TGTGCCAGCAGTCGGACAGAAGGTGATCAGCCCCAGCATTTT
>13|TRBJ2-1|TRBV7-2|TRBD2|.
CASSLAGMDEQFF
TGTGCCAGCAGTCTAGCGGGAATGGATGAGCAGTTCTTC